This is a list of T cell receptor beta chains from one sample in a study of PD-1 blockade in classical Hodgkin lymphoma. The repertoire was sequenced with immunoSEQ multiplex PCR; TCRdb's copy has only in-frame clones and lacks some. The repertoire holds fewer than 50,000 clones, with around 80% as singletons. Sequenced here: peripheral blood mononuclear cells (PBMCs), sampled before the fourth cycle of nivolumab. Source of these receptors: a human donor with classical Hodgkin lymphoma. The CDR3 runs from the conserved cysteine through the conserved F or W. A D gene is named only where the DNA matches it firmly. The size of a clone is reported for some rows only, either as once, few or many, or as a class for expanded clones.

J,size,V,D,CDR3,DNA
TRBJ1-2,NA,TRBV7-9,NA,CASSRLGAGGYTF,TGTGCCAGCAGTCGCCTCGGGGCGGGGGGCTACACCTTC
TRBJ1-1,NA,TRBV5-1,NA,CASSLAGPTEAFF,TGCGCCAGCAGCTTGGCGGGACCCACTGAAGCTTTCTTT
TRBJ2-7,NA,TRBV5-6,NA,CASKSNLASYEQYF,TGTGCCAGCAAGTCAAACCTTGCTTCCTACGAGCAGTACTTC
TRBJ1-4,NA,TRBV5-1,NA,CASSRDIPVYNEKLFF,TGCGCCAGCAGCCGGGACATTCCGGTGTATAATGAAAAACTGTTTTTT
TRBJ1-2,NA,TRBV6-5,TRBD1,CASSYRGTVLGYTF,TGTGCCAGCAGTTATAGGGGGACAGTTTTAGGCTACACCTTC
TRBJ2-7,once,TRBV4-1,TRBD1,CASSADPGQSYEQYF,TGCGCCAGCAGCGCAGACCCGGGACAGTCCTACGAGCAGTACTTC
TRBJ2-5,NA,TRBV7-9,NA,CASSLNPGGVETQYF,TGTGCCAGCAGCTTAAATCCGGGTGGGGTAGAGACCCAGTACTTC
TRBJ2-2,once,TRBV11-3,NA,CASSLVSGANTGELFF,TGTGCCAGCAGCTTAGTTTCAGGGGCGAACACCGGGGAGCTGTTTTTT
TRBJ1-1,NA,TRBV11-3,NA,CATIGGPGGTEAFF,TGTGCCACCATTGGAGGGCCAGGTGGAACTGAAGCTTTCTTT
TRBJ2-1,NA,TRBV7-3,NA,CASSSINNEQFF,TGTGCCAGCAGCTCGATAAATAATGAGCAGTTCTTC
TRBJ1-1,NA,TRBV4-1,TRBD1,CASSEAIGAGGMNTEAFF,TGCGCCAGCAGCGAGGCAATCGGGGCAGGGGGTATGAACACTGAAGCTTTCTTT
TRBJ1-2,NA,TRBV7-9,NA,CASSLAQKANYGYTF,TGTGCCAGCAGCTTAGCTCAGAAAGCTAACTATGGCTACACCTTC
TRBJ2-1,once,TRBV5-4,TRBD2,CASSLVLAGHNEQFF,TGTGCCAGCAGCTTGGTCCTAGCGGGGCACAATGAGCAGTTCTTC
TRBJ2-1,NA,TRBV28,NA,CASRLDGPGNEQFF,TGTGCCAGCCGACTTGACGGACCGGGGAATGAGCAGTTCTTC
TRBJ1-1,NA,TRBV5-8,TRBD1,CASLTGTANTEAFF,TGTGCCAGCCTTACCGGGACAGCGAACACTGAAGCTTTCTTT
TRBJ2-2,NA,TRBV7-3,NA,CASSLRFSGELFF,TGTGCCAGCAGCTTGAGGTTTTCCGGGGAGCTGTTTTTT
TRBJ2-3,NA,TRBV7-9,NA,CASSLPTGRTDTQYF,TGTGCCAGCAGCCTACCAACAGGGCGCACAGATACGCAGTATTTT
TRBJ2-5,NA,TRBV5-4,TRBD1,CASSRGAGTGIQETQYF,TGTGCCAGCAGCCGAGGGGCCGGGACAGGGATCCAAGAGACCCAGTACTTC
TRBJ1-2,NA,TRBV7-9,NA,CASSLASGDGYTF,TGTGCCAGCAGCTTAGCGTCAGGGGATGGCTACACCTTC
TRBJ1-5,NA,TRBV7-9,NA,CASSSPGGSNQPQHF,TGTGCCAGCAGCTCCCCCGGGGGCTCCAATCAGCCCCAGCATTTT
TRBJ1-5,NA,TRBV6-1,TRBD1,CASSEGTQGAQPQHF,TGTGCCAGCAGTGAAGGGACTCAGGGGGCTCAGCCCCAGCATTTT
TRBJ1-4,NA,TRBV7-2,NA,CASRPGANEKLFF,TGTGCCAGCCGTCCGGGGGCTAATGAAAAACTGTTTTTT
TRBJ1-3,NA,TRBV18,TRBD1,CASSPPQGGYSGNTIYF,TGTGCCAGCTCACCACCCCAGGGGGGTTACTCTGGAAACACCATATATTTT
TRBJ1-6,NA,TRBV7-2,NA,CASRITGNSPLHF,TGTGCCAGCAGGATAACAGGGAATTCACCCCTCCACTTT
TRBJ1-2,NA,TRBV19,TRBD1,CASSIGQGSVNYGYTF,TGTGCCAGTAGTATAGGACAGGGTAGTGTTAACTATGGCTACACCTTC
TRBJ2-1,NA,TRBV7-2,TRBD2,CASSYQRGSYNEQFF,TGTGCCAGCAGCTACCAGCGGGGCTCCTACAATGAGCAGTTCTTC
TRBJ2-1,NA,TRBV7-9,NA,CASSTFGGSYNEQFF,TGTGCCAGCAGCACTTTCGGTGGCTCCTACAATGAGCAGTTCTTC
TRBJ2-5,NA,TRBV4-3,NA,CASSQEGGWVETQYF,TGCGCCAGCAGCCAAGAAGGGGGTTGGGTAGAGACCCAGTACTTC
TRBJ1-2,NA,TRBV5-1,NA,CASSPTGGARGYTF,TGCGCCAGCAGCCCCACGGGGGGGGCGAGGGGCTACACCTTC
TRBJ1-2,few,TRBV5-4,NA,CASSSSGPRNYGYTF,TGTGCCAGCAGTTCCTCAGGCCCAAGAAACTATGGCTACACCTTC
TRBJ1-5,few,TRBV28,TRBD1,CASSGTGARQPQHF,TGTGCCAGCAGTGGGACAGGGGCGAGGCAGCCCCAGCATTTT
TRBJ2-2,few,TRBV14,NA,CASSQGNTGELFF,TGTGCCAGCAGCCAAGGAAACACCGGGGAGCTGTTTTTT
TRBJ1-1,NA,TRBV25-1,NA,CAARGAGWATEAFF,TGTGCCGCCCGGGGGGCCGGTTGGGCCACTGAAGCTTTCTTT
TRBJ2-7,NA,TRBV2,NA,CASSAEDVPSYEQYF,TGTGCCAGCAGTGCCGAGGACGTCCCCTCCTACGAGCAGTACTTC
TRBJ2-3,NA,TRBV18,NA,CASSPPVTDTQYF,TGTGCCAGCTCACCGCCGGTCACAGATACGCAGTATTTT
TRBJ2-5,NA,TRBV7-2,TRBD2,CASSSQLAGETQYF,TGTGCCAGCAGCTCCCAACTAGCGGGGGAGACCCAGTACTTC
TRBJ2-1,NA,TRBV11-1,TRBD2,CASSHFGGGSYNEQFF,TGTGCCAGCAGCCATTTCGGGGGGGGCTCCTACAATGAGCAGTTCTTC
TRBJ2-7,NA,TRBV2,TRBD2,CASSWTSGGGEQYF,TGTGCCAGCAGCTGGACTAGCGGGGGCGGCGAGCAGTACTTC
TRBJ1-1,few,TRBV19,TRBD1,CASSPLDRDAEAFF,TGTGCCAGTAGTCCCCTAGACAGGGACGCTGAAGCTTTCTTT
TRBJ1-5,NA,TRBV9,NA,CASSQGNDGQPQHF,TGTGCCAGCAGCCAGGGGAACGATGGTCAGCCCCAGCATTTT